This T cell receptor (beta chain) was identified in a study of cytomegalovirus exposure and HLA in healthy donors. CDR3 length: 15 residues. Looked up from germline, CDR1 is SGHNT and CDR2 is YYREEE (reference sequence). Trimming left V 0 bases short and J 0 bases short, with 7 bases between. For this clone: The antigen remains unidentified.

In the PCR, 60 Vbeta and 13 Jbeta primers were used. Per the original data handling: Roughly 11 million shared chains were among the roughly 80 million unique TCR beta chains that a later analysis counted. TCRdb keeps only in-frame clones here, not all; method: immunoSEQ multiplex PCR. The DNA was the basis for D and trimming; V, J and clone size are from that table. The sample consists of about 93,000 clones, 55% to 70% of them appearing once. Findings of the study overall: In a later analysis, specific HLA alleles were associated with 15,000 to 20,000 TCR beta sequences at a 0.05 false discovery rate. Association of a missense DCLRE1C variant with TCR beta V- and J-gene trimming was reported in a later analysis.

The V and J genes are TRBV5-4 and TRBJ1-3; no clear D gene. The source material was PBMCs. This receptor was taken from a boy aged 10-17 years in good health and CMV-seropositive. The CDR3 sequence is CASSLGGLSGNTIYF. DNA for the CDR3: TGTGCCAGCAGCTTGGGCGGCCTCTCTGGAAACACCATATATTTT. The complete variable domain, with remaining parts taken from reference TRBV5-4 and TRBJ1-3, reads ETGVTQSPTHLIKTRGQQVTLRCSSQSGHNTVSWYQQALGQGPQFIFQYYREEENGRGNFPPRFSGLQFPNYSSELNVNALELDDSALYLCASSLGGLSGNTIYFGEGSWLTVV.